Detailed here is one TCR beta chain. Its specificity is not known. Looked up from germline, CDR1 is MNHEY and CDR2 is SMNVEV (reference sequence). The CDR3 loop spans 15 amino acids. The trim removed 6 bases at V and 6 bases at J, leaving 6 bases unmatched. The sample is drawn from a study of post-analysis software for immune sequencing data. Study overall: Progressive-relapsing, secondary progressive and relapsing-remitting multiple sclerosis were among the disease courses included.

Built from TCR beta cDNA, the libraries had unique molecular identifiers in them. Starting from approximately 1 to 10 million T cells, the study yielded about 500,000 cDNA molecules. TCRdb called the PCR reads again in MiXCR, with one record for every CDR3 protein. The table records hundreds of thousands of distinct CDR3 sequences, roughly 47% of them present only once. Findings and caveats of the study: Roughly five TRBV segments, including TRBV5-6, TRBV5-1 and TRBV20-1, were more frequent in patients than controls. Strong same-batch co-clustering of samples appeared with F measure clustering. The normalized Chao1 diversity of multiple sclerosis patients was significantly lower than that of controls.

V usage is TRBV27 and J usage is TRBJ2-7; 15 bases align to TRBD2. This receptor was taken from a girl aged 10 to 17 with multiple sclerosis. Sequences were obtained from blood. The CDR3, as DNA: TGTGCCAGCAGGGGCCTGGGACTAGCGGGGGGCGAGCAGTACTTC. This gives the protein CASRGLGLAGGEQYF.